These T cell receptor beta chains were read from a single sample in a study of vaccination effects on CD4 cells after COVID-19. The table came from immunoSEQ multiplex PCR; TCRdb's copy has only in-frame clones and leaves some out. The data show roughly 26,000 clones, about four fifths seen once. These receptors' targets are unknown. Material: CD4+ T cells from PBMCs cultured with HCoV-NL63 spike peptides, obtained before COVID-19 vaccination. These receptors all stem from a human donor who had a prior SARS-CoV-2 infection. CDR3s include the opening cysteine and the closing phenylalanine or tryptophan. D genes are given only for firm matches. Expanded clones are given a class, and other clones once, few, many or no size at all.

clone_size	d_call	j_call	cdr3_length	v_call	cdr3_aa	cdr3_nt
NA	NA	TRBJ1-1	15	TRBV5-5	CASSLAPGAATEAFF	TGTGCCAGCAGCTTGGCACCCGGGGCCGCCACTGAAGCTTTCTTT
NA	TRBD2	TRBJ2-1	16	TRBV4-2	CASSQDQAGGGNEQFF	TGTGCCAGCAGCCAAGATCAGGCGGGAGGTGGGAATGAGCAGTTCTTC
NA	TRBD1	TRBJ1-5	15	TRBV6-5	CASSPTGVGNQPQHF	TGTGCCAGCAGTCCGACAGGGGTCGGCAATCAGCCCCAGCATTTT
NA	NA	TRBJ1-1	15	TRBV5-1	CASSSDGWSNTEAFF	TGCGCCAGCAGCTCGGACGGATGGAGTAACACTGAAGCTTTCTTT
once	NA	TRBJ1-3	15	TRBV5-1	CASRAGEASGNTIYF	TGCGCCAGCAGGGCAGGTGAAGCCTCTGGAAACACCATATATTTT
once	NA	TRBJ2-3	13	TRBV7-2	CASSLGRLDTQYF	TGTGCCAGCAGCTTAGGTCGATTGGATACGCAGTATTTT
NA	TRBD2	TRBJ2-1	16	TRBV10-3	CAIRDFSGRGSPEQFF	TGTGCCATCAGGGATTTTAGCGGGAGGGGGTCTCCGGAGCAGTTCTTC
NA	NA	TRBJ2-7	13	TRBV5-1	CASSGSEKYEQYF	TGCGCCAGCAGCGGTTCAGAAAAATACGAGCAGTACTTC
NA	NA	TRBJ1-4	15	TRBV19	CASRPQHLTNEKLFF	TGTGCCAGTAGGCCTCAACACTTAACTAATGAAAAACTGTTTTTT
NA	NA	TRBJ2-7	13	TRBV11-2	CASNPGPYYEQYF	TGTGCCAGCAACCCGGGACCTTACTACGAGCAGTACTTC
NA	NA	TRBJ1-1	13	TRBV5-1	CASSPGGDTEAFF	TGCGCCAGCAGCCCGGGAGGGGACACTGAAGCTTTCTTT
NA	NA	TRBJ2-7	14	TRBV9	CASSPRGNTYEQYF	TGTGCCAGCAGCCCCCGGGGGAATACCTACGAGCAGTACTTC
NA	TRBD1	TRBJ1-1	14	TRBV5-4	CASRTGQVNTEAFF	TGTGCCAGCAGGACGGGACAGGTGAACACTGAAGCTTTCTTT
NA	NA	TRBJ1-2	18	TRBV21-1	CASTRGGRPTWEYYGYTF	TGTGCCAGCACCCGAGGGGGGCGTCCCACTTGGGAATACTATGGCTACACCTTC
NA	TRBD2	TRBJ2-7	17	TRBV15	CATSRDLTTSGTYEQYF	TGTGCCACCAGCAGAGATCTAACAACTAGCGGTACCTACGAGCAGTACTTC
NA	TRBD1	TRBJ2-7	14	TRBV6-6	CASSGTGTTYEQYF	TGTGCCAGCAGTGGGACAGGGACGACCTACGAGCAGTACTTC
NA	NA	TRBJ1-5	14	TRBV6-6	CASSYGHGNQPQHF	TGTGCCAGCAGTTACGGGCACGGCAATCAGCCCCAGCATTTT
NA	TRBD1	TRBJ1-1	13	TRBV10-3	CAISGTGDTEAFF	TGTGCCATCAGCGGGACAGGGGACACTGAAGCTTTCTTT
once	TRBD2	TRBJ2-3	16	TRBV6-4	CASSPTGLASTDTQYF	TGTGCCAGCAGTCCAACGGGACTAGCGAGCACAGATACGCAGTATTTT
once	NA	TRBJ2-2	15	TRBV5-1	CASSSDRPNTGELFF	TGCGCCAGCAGCTCGGACAGACCCAACACCGGGGAGCTGTTTTTT
few	NA	TRBJ1-6	15	TRBV13	CASSPDGFSNSPLHF	TGTGCCAGCAGCCCGGACGGGTTCAGTAATTCACCCCTCCACTTT
few	NA	TRBJ1-6	14	TRBV7-6	CASSSTGRNSPLHF	TGTGCCAGCAGCTCGACCGGCCGGAATTCACCCCTCCACTTT
NA	NA	TRBJ2-7	14	TRBV15	CATSSGDIAYEQYF	TGTGCCACCAGCAGCGGAGACATCGCCTACGAGCAGTACTTC
NA	NA	TRBJ1-1	13	TRBV12-3/TRBV12-4	CASSFAGNTEAFF	TGTGCCAGCAGTTTTGCAGGTAACACTGAAGCTTTCTTT
NA	NA	TRBJ2-1	12	TRBV6-5	CASSYSYNEQFF	TGTGCCAGCAGTTACTCCTACAATGAGCAGTTCTTC